The next 27 T cell receptor beta chains were all read from a single sample in a study of OX40 agonist ivuxolimab in advanced cancers. Profiling relied on immunoSEQ multiplex PCR, and the TCRdb table lists in-frame clones only, not all of them. The table includes about 79,000 clones, 88% detected once. Specimen: CD4+ or CD8+ T cells sorted from blood, collected in a trial of the OX40 agonist ivuxolimab. The receptors were sampled from an adult with an advanced solid tumor such as melanoma, head and neck, liver or kidney cancer.

This chain links TRBV11-3 with TRBJ2-5; 11 bases align to TRBD2. The V gene's germline CDR1 is SGHNT and CDR2 YENEEA. The CDR3 length is 15 residues. V shed 4 bases, J shed 3 bases, and the junction held 4 bases outside the gene matches. The chain's CDR3 is CASSSLAGGEETQYF. CDR3 DNA sequence: TGTGCCAGCAGCTCTCTAGCGGGAGGAGAAGAGACCCAGTACTTC.

This clone was observed once. Other DNA sequences in this specimen translate into the identical CDR3. V is TRBV18 and J is TRBJ1-5; D remains ambiguous. Germline V gives CDR1 KGHSH, CDR2 LQKENI. The CDR3 contains 15 residues. V was clipped by 0 bases and J by 0 bases, with 6 bases between them. The CDR3 nucleotides read TGTGCCAGCTCACCACCCGGTGATAGCAATCAGCCCCAGCATTTT. It encodes CASSPPGDSNQPQHF. Variable domain in full (rest from reference TRBV18 and TRBJ1-5): NAGVMQNPRHLVRRRGQEARLRCSPMKGHSHVYWYRQLPEEGLKFMVYLQKENIIDESGMPKERFSAEFPKEGPSILRIQQVVRGDSAAYFCASSPPGDSNQPQHFGDGTRLSIL.

In this sample, this clone turned up once. The chain joins TRBV29-1 to TRBJ2-7; tentatively, D is TRBD2 (6 bases). The length of the CDR3 is 14 residues. V was clipped by 7 bases and J by 2 bases, with 18 bases between them. Germline V gene data show CDR1 as SQVTM and CDR2 as ANQGSEA. This CDR3 reads CSARRESLPYEQYF. Written as DNA, the CDR3 is TGCAGCGCCCGGAGGGAAAGTCTACCCTACGAGCAGTACTTC.

The chain uses TRBV7-6 and TRBJ2-2, with D perhaps matching TRBD2 (5 bases). Per germline, CDR1 SGHVS and CDR2 FNYEAQ. Trimming pared 3 bases from V and 7 bases from J, leaving 15 bases between. This CDR3 spans 15 amino acids. This CDR3 reads CASSFQTAGDGELFF. The CDR3 DNA follows: TGTGCCAGCAGCTTTCAGACCGCCGGGGACGGGGAGCTGTTTTTT.

V and J are TRBV28 and TRBJ1-2; TRBD1 is a possible D gene (6 bases). V lost 2 bases to trimming and J lost 8 bases, with 9 bases between them. This CDR3 is 12 amino acids long. Germline V gene lookup returns CDR1 MDHEN and CDR2 SYDVKM. The DNA for the CDR3 is TGTGCCAGCAGTTTAGGGACACGAGGCTACACCTTC. Translating gives CASSLGTRGYTF.

The chain recombines TRBV7-8 with TRBJ1-1, with D unclear. The germline CDR1 and CDR2 sequences are SGHVS and FQNEAQ. This CDR3 contains 13 residues. V lost 0 bases and J lost 10, with 12 bases in between. The CDR3 region has the DNA TGTGCCAGCAGCTTAGCAGGAAGCTCTGGAGCTTTCTTT. Translated: CASSLAGSSGAFF.

The chain recombines TRBV19 with TRBJ1-2; TRBD1 matches at 7 bases. The CDR3 is 14 residues long. CDR1 and CDR2 (germline): LNHDA, SQIVND (reference sequence). V lost 6 bases, J lost 0 bases, and 4 bases stayed unmatched. DNA of the CDR3: TGTGCCAGTAGGGGCGGGACAGCTAACTATGGCTACACCTTC. Amino acid sequence: CASRGGTANYGYTF.

J is TRBJ1-1 and V is TRBV11-2; 9 bases line up with TRBD1. Germline CDR1 reads SGHAT; CDR2 reads FQNNGV. The trim removed 5 bases at V and 5 bases at J, leaving 15 bases unmatched. The CDR3 has 17 residues. CDR3 region: CASSPNRQGGWGTEAFF. The CDR3 DNA sequence: TGTGCCAGCAGCCCCAATAGACAGGGGGGGTGGGGGACTGAAGCTTTCTTT.

The V and J genes are TRBV1 and TRBJ2-2; the D call TRBD2 from the table was never checked on the DNA. TRBV1 is a pseudogene locus. The CDR3 totals 20 residues. CDR3 amino acids: CTSSQHPGTSAASNTGELFF. CDR3 sequence (DNA): TGCACCAGCAGCCAGCATCCCGGGACTAGCGCGGCCTCGAACACCGGGGAGCTGTTTTTT.

J is TRBJ2-3 and V is TRBV10-1; weak D call: TRBD2 (6 bases). The CDR3 totals 14 residues. V was trimmed by 8 bases and J by 5 bases, leaving 17 bases between them. In germline, CDR1 is WNHNN, CDR2 SYGVQD (reference sequence). CDR3 DNA sequence: TGCGCCAGCCCCCAAACGGGAGTGGTAGATACGCAGTATTTT. Amino acid sequence: CASPQTGVVDTQYF.

This rearrangement joins TRBV13 to TRBJ2-3; 11 bases agree with TRBD2. With V trimmed by 5 bases and J by 3 bases, 1 base remained unmatched. From germline, CDR1 is PRHDT and CDR2 FYEKMQ (reference sequence). This CDR3 region has 14 residues. The CDR3, as DNA: TGTGCCAGCAGCACTAGCGGGAGAACAGATACGCAGTATTTT. Protein sequence: CASSTSGRTDTQYF. Complete variable domain (other parts from reference TRBV13 and TRBJ2-3): AAGVIQSPRHLIKEKRETATLKCYPIPRHDTVYWYQQGPGQDPQFLISFYEKMQSDKGSIPDRFSAQQFSDYHSELNMSSLELGDSALYFCASSTSGRTDTQYFGPGTRLTVL.

The chain employs TRBV18 and TRBJ2-3; D remains ambiguous. The CDR3 spans 15 residues. Germline CDR1 reads KGHSH; CDR2 reads LQKENI. V lost 0 bases and J lost 7, with 14 bases in between. The CDR3 sequence: CASSPPRRVGYTQYF. CDR3 bases: TGTGCCAGCTCACCACCTCGCAGAGTAGGTTATACGCAGTATTTT.

This sequence joins TRBV6-5 and TRBJ2-1; TRBD1 agrees at 8 bases. Trimming removed 5 bases from V and 8 bases from J; junction bases left unmatched: 8. The V gene's germline CDR1 is MNHEY and CDR2 SVGAGI. The CDR3 runs to 14 residues. This chain's CDR3 is CASSHGQGIDEQFF. In nucleotides, the CDR3 is TGTGCCAGCAGTCACGGACAGGGTATCGATGAGCAGTTCTTC.

The genes are TRBV2 and TRBJ2-1; 15 bases fit TRBD2. This CDR3 contains 17 residues. V gave up 7 bases and J gave up 5 bases; unmatched junction bases: 9. CDR1 is SNHLY, CDR2 FYNNEI, per germline. The chain's CDR3 is CASNKWTSGRANNEQFF. DNA of the CDR3: TGTGCCAGCAACAAATGGACTAGCGGGAGGGCCAACAATGAGCAGTTCTTC.

CDR3 nucleotides: TGTGCCAGCAGCTTAGAGACTAGCGGTGAGGGGTACGAGCAGTACTTC. Translation gives CASSLETSGEGYEQYF. The V call is TRBV11-3, the J call TRBJ2-7, with 9 positions matching TRBD2. V was pared by 0 bases and J by 4 bases, with 7 bases of the junction left unmatched. Germline-derived CDR1 and CDR2 are SGHNT and YENEEA. This CDR3 region has 16 residues. Full variable domain (rest looked up from reference TRBV11-3 and TRBJ2-7): EAGVVQSPRYKIIEKKQPVAFWCNPISGHNTLYWYLQNLGQGPELLIRYENEEAVDDSQLPKDRFSAERLKGVDSTLKIQPAELGDSAVYLCASSLETSGEGYEQYFGPGTRLTVT.

This chain links TRBV5-1 with TRBJ2-7, with 9 bases that match TRBD2. Germline assignment: CDR1 SGHRS and CDR2 YFSETQ. The CDR3 is 14 amino acids. The V gene end was trimmed by 5 bases and the J gene end by 3 bases; junction bases not matched to a gene: 6. CDR3: CASSSGSLRYEQYF. CDR3 bases: TGCGCCAGCAGTAGCGGGAGCCTGCGCTACGAGCAGTACTTC. The full variable domain, with the rest looked up from reference TRBV5-1 and TRBJ2-7, is KAGVTQTPRYLIKTRGQQVTLSCSPISGHRSVSWYQQTPGQGLQFLFEYFSETQRNKGNFPGRFSGRQFSNSRSEMNVSTLELGDSALYLCASSSGSLRYEQYFGPGTRLTVT.

V gene TRBV7-2 combines with J gene TRBJ2-7; 10 bases are shared with TRBD2. V dropped 1 base and J dropped 3; count of bases not matched to a gene: 6. CDR3 length: 16 residues. Germline CDR1 and CDR2: SGHTA and FQGNSA. The CDR3 DNA sequence: TGTGCCAGCAGCTTAGGACTAGCGGGTCGAGTCTACGAGCAGTACTTC. This encodes CASSLGLAGRVYEQYF. The whole variable domain, remainder taken from reference TRBV7-2 and TRBJ2-7, is GAGVSQSPSNKVTEKGKDVELRCDPISGHTALYWYRQSLGQGLEFLIYFQGNSAPDKSGLPSDRFSAERTGGSVSTLTIQRTQQEDSAVYLCASSLGLAGRVYEQYFGPGTRLTVT.

This clone was counted once. The J gene is TRBJ2-1, the V gene TRBV6-6, with D uncertain. Trimming shortened V by 0 bases and J by 5 bases, and 5 bases separated the two germline ends. Germline V CDR1 and CDR2: MNHNY, SVGAGI (reference sequence). CDR3 length equals 13 residues. In nucleotides, the CDR3 is TGTGCCAGCAGTTACTCCACGAACAATGAGCAGTTCTTC. Translating gives CASSYSTNNEQFF.

The chain links TRBV19 to TRBJ1-1; TRBD1 agrees at 7 bases. This CDR3 is 13 amino acids long. The V segment lost 4 bases and the J segment 4 bases; nucleotides outside the gene matches: 3. Per the germline V gene, CDR1 is LNHDA and CDR2 is SQIVND (reference sequence). CDR3 residues: CASSTQGSTEAFF. Written as DNA, the CDR3 is TGTGCCAGTAGTACACAGGGGAGCACTGAAGCTTTCTTT.

This clone appeared a single time. The chain carries TRBV5-4 and TRBJ2-7; 7 bases fit TRBD2. Germline V gene lookup returns CDR1 SGHNT and CDR2 YYREEE (reference sequence). J was trimmed by 6 bases and V by 2 bases; bases with no gene match: 8. CDR3 length: 14 residues. CDR3 DNA: TGTGCCAGCAGCTTTGGCGGGAGAGGGCTCGAGCAGTACTTC. It specifies CASSFGGRGLEQYF.

V and J are TRBV4-1 and TRBJ2-7; 10 bases fit TRBD2. This CDR3 spans 15 amino acids. The germline V gene encodes CDR1 MGHRA and CDR2 YSYEKL. Trimming removed 5 bases from V and 1 base from J; junction bases left unmatched: 5. CDR3 loop: CASSSSGSLSYEQYF. The CDR3 DNA is TGCGCCAGCAGCTCTAGCGGGAGCCTTTCCTACGAGCAGTACTTC.

This rearrangement joins TRBV15 to TRBJ2-7; 7 bases align to TRBD1. The CDR3 contains 14 residues. The ends lost 3 bases at V and 6 bases at J; junction bases unmatched: 8. Per the germline V gene, CDR1 is LNHNV and CDR2 is YYDKDF (reference sequence). CDR3 in amino acids: CATSRGQPFREQYF. The CDR3 DNA is TGTGCCACCAGCAGGGGACAGCCTTTTCGCGAGCAGTACTTC.

The V gene is TRBV9, the J gene TRBJ1-3, with no clear D. From germline, CDR1 is SGDLS and CDR2 YYNGEE. The CDR3 length is 14 residues. V was shortened by 6 bases and J by 1 base, with 11 bases between the two germline ends. CDR3 sequence (DNA): TGTGCCAGCAAAAACGAGGGTTCTGGAAACACCATATATTTT. Its protein is CASKNEGSGNTIYF.

The chain carries TRBV5-4 and TRBJ2-1; 8 bases match TRBD1. CDR3 length equals 15 residues. Germline V CDR1 and CDR2: SGHNT, YYREEE (reference sequence). Losses at the gene ends were 4 bases for V and 1 base for J; bases not matched to a gene: 4. CDR3 in DNA: TGTGCCAGCAGCCCAGGGGGCATATCCTACAATGAGCAGTTCTTC. The encoded protein is CASSPGGISYNEQFF.

V usage is TRBV5-1 and J usage is TRBJ1-2; the match to TRBD1 covers 8 bases. Per the germline V gene, CDR1 is SGHRS and CDR2 is YFSETQ. This CDR3 has 14 amino acids. V trimming: 4 bases; J trimming: 8 bases; junction bases outside the gene matches: 10. The CDR3 loop reads CASSLDRVGFGYTF. The CDR3 DNA follows: TGCGCCAGCAGCCTGGACAGGGTCGGATTCGGCTACACCTTC.

The rearrangement uses TRBV7-9 and TRBJ2-7; 9 bases are shared with TRBD1. The CDR3 length is 14 residues. CDR1 is SEHNR, CDR2 FQNEAQ, per germline (reference sequence). After removal of 5 bases from V and 3 bases from J, the junction contained 5 bases not matched to a gene. CDR3 loop: CASSKRTGVYEQYF. As DNA, the CDR3 is TGTGCCAGCAGCAAACGGACAGGGGTCTACGAGCAGTACTTC.

This chain links TRBV6-5 with TRBJ1-2; 11 bases fit TRBD1. The CDR3 totals 14 residues. Germline CDR1 is MNHEY and CDR2 is SVGAGI. Trimming at V came to 8 bases and at J to 8 bases, leaving 10 bases not matched to a gene. The CDR3 protein is CASGQGALSYGYTF. DNA of the CDR3: TGTGCCAGCGGACAGGGGGCTTTGAGTTACGGCTACACCTTC.